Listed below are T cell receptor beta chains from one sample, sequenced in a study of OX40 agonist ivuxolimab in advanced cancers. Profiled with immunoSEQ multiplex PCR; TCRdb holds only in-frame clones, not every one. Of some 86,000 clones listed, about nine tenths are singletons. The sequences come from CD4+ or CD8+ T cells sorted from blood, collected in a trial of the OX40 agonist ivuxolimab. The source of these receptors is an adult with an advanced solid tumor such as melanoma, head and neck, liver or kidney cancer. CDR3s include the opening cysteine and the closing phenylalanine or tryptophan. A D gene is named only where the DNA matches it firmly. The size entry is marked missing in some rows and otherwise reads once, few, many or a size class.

TGTGCCAGCAGCCAAAACAGGAACACCGGGGAGCTGTTTTTT	CASSQNRNTGELFF	TRBV14	.	TRBJ2-2	.
TGCGCCAGCAGTGAGCCCCGGACTAGCGGGAGGACAGATACGCAGTATTTT	CASSEPRTSGRTDTQYF	TRBV10-1	.	TRBJ2-3	TRBD2
TGTGCCAGCAGTTTATTGCGGGGAAAGAATTCACCCCTCCACTTT	CASSLLRGKNSPLHF	TRBV27	once	TRBJ1-6	.
TGTGCCAGCGGGGGGAACTCTGGAAACACCATATATTTT	CASGGNSGNTIYF	TRBV28	.	TRBJ1-3	.
TGTGCCATCAGTGAGTCGGGCTCGAGAGCCGGGGAGCTGTTTTTT	CAISESGSRAGELFF	TRBV10-3	.	TRBJ2-2	.
TGTGCCAGCAGTGGGGGCGGGGGCACAGATACGCAGTATTTT	CASSGGGGTDTQYF	TRBV5-4	.	TRBJ2-3	.
TGTGCCAGTAGTGGGACAGGGAGGAGCAATCAGCCCCAGCATTTT	CASSGTGRSNQPQHF	TRBV19	.	TRBJ1-5	TRBD1
TGTGCCAGCAGAAGGACATCGATAAGCTACGAGCAGTACTTC	CASRRTSISYEQYF	TRBV2	.	TRBJ2-7	.
TGTGCCAGCTCACAGTTGACAGTCTACGAGCAGTACTTC	CASSQLTVYEQYF	TRBV18	.	TRBJ2-7	.
TGTGCCAGCAAATCGTATGGCTACACCTTC	CASKSYGYTF	TRBV28	.	TRBJ1-2	.
TGTGCCAGCAGCCTAACAGGCGCCAATCAGCCCCAGCATTTT	CASSLTGANQPQHF	TRBV7-8	.	TRBJ1-5	.
TGCGCCAGCAGCTGGGGGACAGCCAATTCACCCCTCCACTTT	CASSWGTANSPLHF	TRBV5-1	.	TRBJ1-6	TRBD1
TGCGCCAGCAGCCAGGTTCTAGGTGAGACCCAGTACTTC	CASSQVLGETQYF	TRBV4-1	.	TRBJ2-5	.
TGTGCCAGTAGTACCCGACAGATAATGAACACTGAAGCTTTCTTT	CASSTRQIMNTEAFF	TRBV19	.	TRBJ1-1	.
TGCGCCAGCAGCAACCTACAGGGTCTAGCGGGCGGGACCTACAATGAGCAGTTCTTC	CASSNLQGLAGGTYNEQFF	TRBV5-1	.	TRBJ2-1	TRBD2
TGTGCCAGCAGCGGACAGGGGGCGGGCACAGATACGCAGTATTTT	CASSGQGAGTDTQYF	TRBV2	.	TRBJ2-3	TRBD1
TGTGCCAGCAGTTTTGGTGGCATTACTAATGAAAAACTGTTTTTT	CASSFGGITNEKLFF	TRBV28	.	TRBJ1-4	.
TGTGCCAGCACAGGGGACAGACCCACCGGGGAGCTGTTTTTT	CASTGDRPTGELFF	TRBV2	once	TRBJ2-2	TRBD1
TGTGCCAGCAGCTTGTCTCGGGGCTACACCTTC	CASSLSRGYTF	TRBV5-6	few	TRBJ1-2	.
TGTGCCAGCAGTTTAGATCGAGAAAAACTGTTTTTT	CASSLDREKLFF	TRBV28	.	TRBJ1-4	.
TGCAGCGGGAGACTAGCGGGAGCCTCTAATGAGCAGTTCTTC	CSGRLAGASNEQFF	TRBV29-1	.	TRBJ2-1	TRBD2
TGTGCCAGCAGTTTGGGGGGACAGTTCCTCTATGGCTACACCTTC	CASSLGGQFLYGYTF	TRBV28	.	TRBJ1-2	TRBD1
TGCGCCAGCAAGGTCCAGGAGGAACGCGAGCAGTACTTC	CASKVQEEREQYF	TRBV10-2	.	TRBJ2-7	.
TGTGCCAGTAGTATAGAAGCGCGTCAGCCCCAGCATTTT	CASSIEARQPQHF	TRBV19	.	TRBJ1-5	.
TGTGCCAGCAGTTTATATGGCAGAAGGAGCACAGATACGCAGTATTTT	CASSLYGRRSTDTQYF	TRBV28	.	TRBJ2-3	.
TGTGCCAGCAGCCAAGAGATAGGCTACGAGCAGTACTTC	CASSQEIGYEQYF	TRBV14	.	TRBJ2-7	.
TGTGCCAGCGGGGGGCGAACAGATACGCAGTATTTT	CASGGRTDTQYF	TRBV5-6	.	TRBJ2-3	.
TGTGCCAGCAGTGAAGGGGGGGGCAGGGAGACCCAGTACTTC	CASSEGGGRETQYF	TRBV6-1	.	TRBJ2-5	.
TGTGCCAGCAGCAAACCTTGGACAGGGAATACGCAGTATTTT	CASSKPWTGNTQYF	TRBV11-1	.	TRBJ2-3	TRBD1
TGCGCCAGCAGTAACCTCGTCAGGGAGCGAGGAGATACGCAGTATTTT	CASSNLVRERGDTQYF	TRBV4-1	few	TRBJ2-3	.
TGTGCCAGCAGTGTTGGGAAGATGCAGTTCTTC	CASSVGKMQFF	TRBV2	.	TRBJ2-1	.
TGTGCCAGCAGTTACTCCCCCCTGAGCGAGCAGTACTTC	CASSYSPLSEQYF	TRBV6-5	.	TRBJ2-7	.
TGTGCCAGCAGCACGACAGGGGGTTCCTACGAGCAGTACTTC	CASSTTGGSYEQYF	TRBV5-4	once	TRBJ2-7	TRBD1
TGTGCCAGCACCTTAGGAGGGAGGACAGATACGCAGTATTTT	CASTLGGRTDTQYF	TRBV27	.	TRBJ2-3	.
TGTGCTAGCAGCGCTGGGACAGGGAGCTCCTACGAGCAGTACTTC	CASSAGTGSSYEQYF	TRBV7-7	.	TRBJ2-7	TRBD1
TGTGCCAGCAGCGCTCGACAGGGGCTGGGCACTGAAGCTTTCTTT	CASSARQGLGTEAFF	TRBV7-2	.	TRBJ1-1	TRBD1
TGCGCCAGCAGCTTGGGAATCGTAGGGGTTGAAAAACTGTTTTTT	CASSLGIVGVEKLFF	TRBV5-1	.	TRBJ1-4	.
TGCGCCAGCAGCCAAGAGGTAATGGGGTTTTACAATGAGCAGTTCTTC	CASSQEVMGFYNEQFF	TRBV4-1	.	TRBJ2-1	.
TGTGCCAGCTCAGTCCAGGTGAACACTGAAGCTTTCTTT	CASSVQVNTEAFF	TRBV18	.	TRBJ1-1	.
TGTGCCAGCAGTCTTAGCGGGAGCAGCACAGATACGCAGTATTTT	CASSLSGSSTDTQYF	TRBV11-2	.	TRBJ2-3	TRBD2
TGTGCCAGCAGCCAAGGACAGAGTGGCCACGAGCAGTACTTC	CASSQGQSGHEQYF	TRBV14	.	TRBJ2-7	.
TGTGCCACCAGCAGAGCAGGGGCCAGGGCCCCCTACGAGCAGTACTTC	CATSRAGARAPYEQYF	TRBV15	.	TRBJ2-7	.
TGTGCCATCAGTGGGCAGGGCTTGAACACCGGGGAGCTGTTTTTT	CAISGQGLNTGELFF	TRBV10-3	.	TRBJ2-2	.
TGTGCCAGCTCACCCAGGGGCAATGAAAAACTGTTTTTT	CASSPRGNEKLFF	TRBV18	.	TRBJ1-4	.
TGTGCCAGCACCGGCCCTGAGCGTAATTCACCCCTCCACTTT	CASTGPERNSPLHF	TRBV28	.	TRBJ1-6	.
TGTGCCAGCAGCCAAGATCTCAGCTGGGACAGGGGTTATGGCTACACCTTC	CASSQDLSWDRGYGYTF	TRBV4-2	.	TRBJ1-2	TRBD1
TGTGCCAGCGTCTGGAGCAGGGGAAACCACGAGCAGTACTTC	CASVWSRGNHEQYF	TRBV28	once	TRBJ2-7	.
TGTGCCAGCAGCTTGTCGGGGGGCACTGAAGCTTTCTTT	CASSLSGGTEAFF	TRBV5-4	.	TRBJ1-1	.
TGCGCCAGCAGCTCAACAGTTTCCTACGAGCAGTACTTC	CASSSTVSYEQYF	TRBV5-1	.	TRBJ2-7	.
TGTGCCAGCAGCTCCGGACAGGGTTACCAGAACACTGAAGCTTTCTTT	CASSSGQGYQNTEAFF	TRBV7-8	.	TRBJ1-1	TRBD1
TGTGCCAGCAGCTTTACGAGGTGGGGGGCCAATGAAGCTTTCTTT	CASSFTRWGANEAFF	TRBV7-3	.	TRBJ1-1	.
TGTGCCAGCAGCCCCGTTCAGGCGGGGGACACCGGGGAGCTGTTTTTT	CASSPVQAGDTGELFF	TRBV4-2	once	TRBJ2-2	TRBD2